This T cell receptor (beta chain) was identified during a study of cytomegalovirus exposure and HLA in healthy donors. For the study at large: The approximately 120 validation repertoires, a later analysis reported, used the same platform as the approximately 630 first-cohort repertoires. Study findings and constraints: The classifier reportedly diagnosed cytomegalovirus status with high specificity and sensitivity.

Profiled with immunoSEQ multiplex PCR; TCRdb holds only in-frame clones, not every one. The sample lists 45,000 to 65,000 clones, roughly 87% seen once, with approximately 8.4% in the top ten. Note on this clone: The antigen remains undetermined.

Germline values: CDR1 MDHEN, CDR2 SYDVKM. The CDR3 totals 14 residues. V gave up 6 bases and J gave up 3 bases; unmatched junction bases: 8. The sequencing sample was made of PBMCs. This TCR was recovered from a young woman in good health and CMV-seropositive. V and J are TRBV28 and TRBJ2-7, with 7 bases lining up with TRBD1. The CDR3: CASRFGQANYEQYF. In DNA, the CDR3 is TGTGCCAGCAGATTCGGACAGGCAAACTACGAGCAGTACTTC.